The subject of this entry is one TCR beta chain. This clone was seen more than once but under ten times. Its antigen remains undetermined. The input lacks base qualities; no much larger clone sits a single base away. The record originates from a study of shared clonotypes between healthy human individuals (dated by TCRdb to 2020 to 2021). Describing the broader study: Two women and a few men aged 18 to 49 years were included in the cohort. For each donor, CD4 naive and CD4 memory were each given three plates, CD8 naive was given two plates, and CD8 memory was given one plate. To estimate repertoire size and how much clonotype sharing occurs between individuals, the study deeply sequenced the blood TCR repertoires of several healthy adults. To increase sequencing depth and limit assay-specific biases, TCR repertoire library preparation and sequencing were carried out by different laboratories using diverse techniques. Each donor's leukapheresis produced roughly between roughly 0.85 and 9.5 billion PBMCs. Here is what the overall study found, with its caveats: Pairwise subsampling led to the expectation that sequencing depth would affect the degree of clonotype sharing among donors. Rarefaction of sorted-subset datasets indicated incomplete sequencing despite the large sequencing depth. Estimated clonotype richness was generally larger for naive than for memory subsets. Sharing across a handful of donors was observed for around 5% of naive CD4, over 3% of naive CD8, 2% to 2.5% of memory CD4, and about 0.38% of memory CD8 clonotypes. Compared with non-shared clonotypes, clonotypes shared by all four sorted-subset donors had higher generation probabilities. Sampling was limited to blood, and TCR repertoires in tissue likely differ from TCR repertoires in blood. The small number of donors limited the genetic and exposure-history diversity represented.

V lost 2 bases and J lost 1 base; the stretch between them is 9 bases long. CDR1 is given as SGHRS and CDR2 as YFSETQ, both from the germline V gene. CDR3 length: 14 amino acids, cysteine to phenylalanine. Left in the record is the CDR3 DNA by itself, 42 bases read in frame from the first base. Using the deep immunoSEQ assay, multiplex PCR amplified TCR CDR3 regions from genomic DNA. For each cell subset, the extracted genomic DNA was distributed evenly across all wells of several immunoSEQ 96-well plates, and each plate served as one replicate. For sorted subsets, 150 to 250 ng genomic DNA, equal to 30,000 or so T cell genomes, was loaded into each replicate PCR. The purified libraries were quantified using a Qubit 3.0 fluorometer, sized with a Bioanalyzer 2100, and then quantified again using the KAPA Library Quantification kit. Every immunoSEQ 96-well plate was sequenced on a dedicated single-read 150-cycle Illumina NextSeq 550 flow cell. Per the original workflow: Because only junctional sequences without quality scores were contained in the immunoSEQ output, filtering matching that applied to full-length reads could not be performed. To assign V/J genes and CDR3, sequences were annotated against IMGT germline references using PyIR, a Python wrapper for IgBLAST v1.9. Any read was removed if the V/J assignment was weak (E-value above 1e-6), the CDR3 was missing, or the read contained stop codons, out-of-frame junctions, or ambiguous translated residues. V3J clonotypes were defined as sequences sharing the same inferred V gene, J gene, and CDR3 amino acid sequence. The percentage overlap between two repertoires was calculated by dividing the number of shared unique clonotypes by the size of the smaller repertoire. Repertoire richness was assessed with RTK rarefaction, the Chao1 estimator, and Recon v2.1 estimates of unobserved clonotypes. Generation probabilities for all TCRbeta clonotypes obtained by the gDNA method from several donors were computed using OLGA. TCRdb carries this immuneACCESS record with in-frame sequences only. Its versions omit some clonotypes, under half of them owing to an unresolved V gene in the studies checked, with the rest unexplained. That table gives V, J and clone size, and the DNA gave D and trimming. The sample data list around 1,900,000 clones, and around 93% of these were observed just once. Of the sample, approximately 1.6% is held by the ten largest clones.

For the CD8 naive samples, CD45RO-negative cells were positively selected for CCR7, yielding a CD45RA+CCR7+ population from which TemRA cells were excluded. The donors were healthy, HIV-negative adults who had no recently reported acute infections or vaccinations. Only Caucasian adults living in Nashville, Tennessee, USA were represented among the donors. Blood was obtained by leukapheresis, after which PBMCs were separated by Ficoll-Histopaque density gradient centrifugation and cryopreserved in liquid nitrogen vapor phase. Purity and quantity of every magnetically sorted T cell population were checked by analytical flow cytometry. Each sorted fraction had its genomic DNA isolated and then quantified by UV absorbance on a Nanodrop 2000c.

The clonotype comes from a man aged 18 to 35 in good health. Some clones in this sample may be carry-over from other donors' samples. The chain is made from TRBV5-1 and TRBJ1-1; the D gene is not confidently resolved. The sample comprised naive CD8+ T cells from PBMCs. The intended sense of this specimen's cell subset or site label: CD45RA+CCR7+. For the CDR3, the sequence is CASSLETANTEAFF. Here is the DNA: TGCGCCAGCAGCTTAGAGACGGCGAACACTGAAGCTTTCTTT.